This record looks at one TCR beta chain sequence and its context. Its antigen is unidentified. The CDR3 covers 16 residues. The V gene lost 5 bases and the J gene lost 6 bases, with 21 bases spanning the gap. Germline assignment: CDR1 MNHNS and CDR2 SASEGT. The data stem from a study of identical twins. Regarding the study as a whole: Fewer insertions marked abundant cord blood beta clonotypes; young adult naive trended weakly, memory not at all.

It was template switching that added a universal primer site, and there were unique molecular identifiers on the cDNA. TCRdb re-called the 5' RACE reads with MiXCR, one entry per CDR3 protein. The data hold over 250,000 distinct CDR3 sequences, with more than 8% observed a single time. Another study also made use of these data, one on yellow fever vaccine responses in identical twins.

The sequence was obtained from a woman aged 18-35 years in good health. The rearrangement joins TRBV6-1 to TRBJ2-3; D perhaps matches TRBD2 (6 bases). The sample consisted of CD8+ T cells sorted from blood. Here the CDR3 DNA reads TGTGCCAGCAGTCCATATAGCGGTACTCTGGTGGATACGCAGTATTTT. Its translation: CASSPYSGTLVDTQYF.